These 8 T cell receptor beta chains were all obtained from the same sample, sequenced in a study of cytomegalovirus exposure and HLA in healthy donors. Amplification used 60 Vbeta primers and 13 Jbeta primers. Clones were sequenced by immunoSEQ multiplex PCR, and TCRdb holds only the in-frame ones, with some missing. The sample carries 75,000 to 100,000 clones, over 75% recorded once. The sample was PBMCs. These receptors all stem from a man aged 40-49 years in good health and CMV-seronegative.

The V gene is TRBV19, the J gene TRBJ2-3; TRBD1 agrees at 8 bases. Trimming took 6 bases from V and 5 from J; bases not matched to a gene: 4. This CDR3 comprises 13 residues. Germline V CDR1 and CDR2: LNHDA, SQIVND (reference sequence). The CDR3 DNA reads TGTGCCAGTAGAACGACAGGGGAAGATACGCAGTATTTT. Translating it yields CASRTTGEDTQYF.

The CDR3 sequence: CASSREWEQFF. The CDR3 region has the DNA TGTGCCAGCAGCCGAGAGTGGGAGCAGTTCTTC. The V call is TRBV7-2, the J call TRBJ2-1; no clear D. The V gene lost 5 bases and the J gene lost 10 bases, with 9 bases spanning the gap. The CDR3 is made up of 11 amino acids. In germline, CDR1 is SGHTA, CDR2 FQGNSA. The variable domain in full, with the rest retrieved from reference TRBV7-2 and TRBJ2-1, is GAGVSQSPSNKVTEKGKDVELRCDPISGHTALYWYRQSLGQGLEFLIYFQGNSAPDKSGLPSDRFSAERTGGSVSTLTIQRTQQEDSAVYLCASSREWEQFFGPGTRLTVL.

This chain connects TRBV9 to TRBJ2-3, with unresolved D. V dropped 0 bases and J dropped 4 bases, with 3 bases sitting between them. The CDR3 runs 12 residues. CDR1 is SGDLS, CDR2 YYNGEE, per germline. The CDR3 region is CASSVVADTQYF. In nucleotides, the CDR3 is TGTGCCAGCAGCGTAGTAGCAGATACGCAGTATTTT.

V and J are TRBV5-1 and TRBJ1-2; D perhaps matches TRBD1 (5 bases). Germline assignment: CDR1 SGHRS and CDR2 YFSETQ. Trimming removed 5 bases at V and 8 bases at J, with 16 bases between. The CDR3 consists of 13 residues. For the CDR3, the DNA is TGCGCCAGCAGTTCCGACGGCCGGGGGGGCTACACCTTC. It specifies CASSSDGRGGYTF.

CDR3 protein: CASSLAWTGLTGELFF. CDR3 nucleotide sequence: TGTGCCAGCAGCTTGGCCTGGACAGGTCTCACCGGGGAGCTGTTTTTT. The chain carries TRBV5-4 and TRBJ2-2, with 7 bases fitting TRBD1. The CDR3 covers 16 residues. Losses at the gene ends were 0 bases for V and 4 bases for J; bases not matched to a gene: 6. Germline-derived CDR1 and CDR2 are SGHNT and YYREEE (reference sequence).

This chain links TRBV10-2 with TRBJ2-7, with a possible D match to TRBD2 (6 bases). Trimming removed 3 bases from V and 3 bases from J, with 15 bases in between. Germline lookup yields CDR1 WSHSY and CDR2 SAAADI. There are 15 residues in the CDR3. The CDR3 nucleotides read TGCGCCAGCAGTGACTCGGCTAGCGTAGGCTACGAGCAGTACTTC. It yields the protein CASSDSASVGYEQYF.

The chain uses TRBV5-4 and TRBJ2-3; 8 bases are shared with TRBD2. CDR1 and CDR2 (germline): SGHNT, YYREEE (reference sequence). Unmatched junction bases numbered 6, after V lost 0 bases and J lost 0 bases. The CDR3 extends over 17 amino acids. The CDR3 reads CASSLGGLAASTDTQYF. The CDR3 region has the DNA TGTGCCAGCAGCTTGGGTGGACTAGCAGCTAGCACAGATACGCAGTATTTT.

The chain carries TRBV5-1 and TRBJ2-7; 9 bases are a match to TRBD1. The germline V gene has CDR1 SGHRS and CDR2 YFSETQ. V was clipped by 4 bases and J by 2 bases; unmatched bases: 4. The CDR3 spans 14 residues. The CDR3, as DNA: TGCGCCAGCAGCATCAGACAGGGGGCCTACGAGCAGTACTTC. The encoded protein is CASSIRQGAYEQYF.